This TCR beta chain was recorded in a study of T cells in tuberculosis. Study as a whole: IGRA-negative adolescents, IGRA-positive adolescents with latent tuberculosis and adults with active tuberculosis formed this South African cohort.

Study outcomes and limitations: Active tuberculosis TCR-alpha repertoires lay closer to GMM-specific TCRs than IGRA-negative controls, suggesting clonal expansion. The TCR-beta difference was not significant; alpha differences partly reflected length.

V lost 4 bases to trimming and J lost 10 bases; unmatched junction nucleotides: 6. This CDR3 is 12 amino acids long. The V gene's germline CDR1 is GTSNPN and CDR2 SVGIG (reference sequence). Tuberculin skin test and IGRA determined adolescents' latent tuberculosis status at entry. Profiled with immunoSEQ multiplex PCR; TCRdb holds only in-frame clones, not every one. Of 20,000 to 25,000 clones in the sample, more than 80% were seen once. Comment on this clone: Its antigen remains unidentified.

This chain joins TRBV30 and TRBJ1-4; 7 positions match TRBD1. Sequences were obtained from PBMCs. The source of this sequence is a donor aged 10-29 years with latent tuberculosis or without tuberculosis infection. Some clones in this sample may be carry-over from other donors' samples. In DNA, the CDR3 is TGTGCCTGGACCAGGGGGGATGGAAAACTGTTTTTT. It is translated as CAWTRGDGKLFF. Filled out from reference TRBV30 and TRBJ1-4, the complete variable domain reads SQTIHQWPATLVQPVGSPLSLECTVEGTSNPNLYWYRQAAGRGLQLLFYSVGIGQISSEVPQNLSASRPQDRQFILSSKKLLLSDSGFYLCAWTRGDGKLFFGSGTQLSVL.